The 8 T cell receptor beta chains below come from one sample, sequenced in a study of T cell responses to AZD1222 COVID-19 vaccine. TCRdb's table, derived via immunoSEQ multiplex PCR, lists solely in-frame clones and lacks some. This sample has 150,000 or so clones, with 90% to 95% found just once. Sequenced here: peripheral blood, sampled 28 days after the second AZD1222 dose. The receptors come from an adult who received the AZD1222 COVID-19 vaccine.

J is TRBJ1-3 and V is TRBV19; 7 bases line up with TRBD1. The V and J ends lost 4 bases and 0 bases, in that order; junction bases with no gene match: 3. The CDR3 has 15 residues. Germline V CDR1 and CDR2: LNHDA, SQIVND (reference sequence). CDR3 nucleotide sequence: TGTGCCAGTAGTAAAACAGGGGCCTCTGGAAACACCATATATTTT. This encodes CASSKTGASGNTIYF. Together with reference TRBV19 and TRBJ1-3, the CDR3 gives the full variable domain: DGGITQSPKYLFRKEGQNVTLSCEQNLNHDAMYWYRQDPGQGLRLIYYSQIVNDFQKGDIAEGYSVSREKKESFPLTVTSAQKNPTAFYLCASSKTGASGNTIYFGEGSWLTVV.

The table lists this clone with a few counts. The DNA for the CDR3 is TGTGCCAGCAGTTACTCAGAGAGCACAGATACGCAGTATTTT. It is translated as CASSYSESTDTQYF. The chain is built from TRBV6-2 or TRBV6-3 and TRBJ2-3, with D hard to call. CDR1 is MNHEY and CDR2 is SVGEGT in the germline V gene. Between the trimmed V and J ends, which lost 0 bases and 0 bases, there was a span of 4 bases. This CDR3 has 14 amino acids.

The chain employs TRBV7-9 and TRBJ1-1, with 9 bases identical to TRBD1. Germline CDR1 reads SEHNR; CDR2 reads FQNEAQ (reference sequence). The junction had 13 bases not matched to a gene; V was cut back by 5 bases and J by 3 bases. This CDR3 is 17 amino acids long. This CDR3 reads CASSGPQGATPDTEAFF. The CDR3 DNA reads as TGTGCCAGCAGCGGGCCACAGGGGGCGACTCCGGACACTGAAGCTTTCTTT.

The gene calls are TRBV24-1 and TRBJ2-3; 13 nucleotides match TRBD2. Per the germline V gene, CDR1 is KGHDR and CDR2 is SFDVKD. The trim removed 5 bases at V and 7 bases at J, leaving 8 bases unmatched. There are 16 residues in the CDR3. CDR3 in DNA: TGTGCCACCAGTGGGGGGACTAGCGGGAAGCGGAATACGCAGTATTTT. Protein sequence: CATSGGTSGKRNTQYF.

V gene TRBV27 combines with J gene TRBJ1-1; D not certain. The germline V gene has CDR1 MNHEY and CDR2 SMNVEV (reference sequence). The CDR3 has 13 residues. V lost 3 bases and J 1 base, leaving 6 bases between the germline ends. CDR3 residues: CASSLAKNTEAFF. CDR3 sequence (DNA): TGTGCCAGCAGTTTGGCCAAGAACACTGAAGCTTTCTTT.

The chain uses TRBV30 and TRBJ2-2; unclear D gene. Trimming stripped 0 bases from V and 6 bases from J, with 17 bases between. The CDR3 consists of 16 residues. Germline V lookup: CDR1 GTSNPN, CDR2 SVGIG (reference sequence). DNA for the CDR3: TGTGCCTGGAGTGTATCACTGGGCGCCGCGGCCGGGGAGCTGTTTTTT. Its protein product is CAWSVSLGAAAGELFF.

The J gene is TRBJ2-3, the V gene TRBV29-1, with 12 bases lining up with TRBD2. Germline CDR1 and CDR2: SQVTM and ANQGSEA. V lost 5 bases to trimming and J lost 4 bases; unmatched junction nucleotides: 19. The CDR3 totals 19 residues. The CDR3 here is CSVPPGQGTTSGSPDTQYF. In DNA, the CDR3 is TGCAGCGTTCCACCGGGACAGGGGACGACTAGCGGGAGCCCAGATACGCAGTATTTT.

The chain links TRBV6-1 to TRBJ2-3; D is perhaps TRBD1 (5 bases). The germline CDR1 and CDR2 sequences are MNHNS and SASEGT. The CDR3 is 11 residues long. The V gene lost 7 bases and the J gene lost 4 bases, with 6 bases spanning the gap. The CDR3, as DNA: TGTGCCAGCACAGGGTCAGATACGCAGTATTTT. Translated: CASTGSDTQYF.